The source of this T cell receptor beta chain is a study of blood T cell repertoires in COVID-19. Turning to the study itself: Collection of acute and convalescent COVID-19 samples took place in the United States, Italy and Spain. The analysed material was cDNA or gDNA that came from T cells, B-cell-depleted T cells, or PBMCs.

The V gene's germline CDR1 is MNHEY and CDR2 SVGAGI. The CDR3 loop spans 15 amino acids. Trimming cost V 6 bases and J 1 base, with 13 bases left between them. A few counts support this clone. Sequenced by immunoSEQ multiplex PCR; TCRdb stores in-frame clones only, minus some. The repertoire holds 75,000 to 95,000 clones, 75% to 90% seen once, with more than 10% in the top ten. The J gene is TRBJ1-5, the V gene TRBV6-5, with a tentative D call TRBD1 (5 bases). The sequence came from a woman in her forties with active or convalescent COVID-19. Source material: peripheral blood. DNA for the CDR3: TGTGCCAGCAGGACGGGACTCTGGAGCAATCAGCCCCAGCATTTT. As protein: CASRTGLWSNQPQHF.